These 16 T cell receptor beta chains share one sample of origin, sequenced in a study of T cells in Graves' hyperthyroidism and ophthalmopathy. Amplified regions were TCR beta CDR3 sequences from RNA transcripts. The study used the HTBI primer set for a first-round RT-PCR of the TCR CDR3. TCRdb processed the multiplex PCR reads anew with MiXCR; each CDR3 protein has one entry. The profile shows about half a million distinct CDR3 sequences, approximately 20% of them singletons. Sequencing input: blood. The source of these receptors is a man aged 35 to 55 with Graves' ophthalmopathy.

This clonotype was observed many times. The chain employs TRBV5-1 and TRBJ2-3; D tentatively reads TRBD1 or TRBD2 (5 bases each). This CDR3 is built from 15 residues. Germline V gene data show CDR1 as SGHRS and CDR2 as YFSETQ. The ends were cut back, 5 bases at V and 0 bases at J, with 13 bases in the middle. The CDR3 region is CASSQGLASTDTQYF. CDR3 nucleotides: TGCGCCAGCAGTCAGGGTCTAGCTAGCACAGATACGCAGTATTTT.

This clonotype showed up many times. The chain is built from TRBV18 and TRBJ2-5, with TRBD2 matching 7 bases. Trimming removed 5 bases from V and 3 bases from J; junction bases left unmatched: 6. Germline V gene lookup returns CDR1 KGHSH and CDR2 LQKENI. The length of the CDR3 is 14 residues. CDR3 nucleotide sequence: TGTGCCAGCTCAGTCTTCCGGGGGGAAGAGACCCAGTACTTC. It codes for CASSVFRGEETQYF.

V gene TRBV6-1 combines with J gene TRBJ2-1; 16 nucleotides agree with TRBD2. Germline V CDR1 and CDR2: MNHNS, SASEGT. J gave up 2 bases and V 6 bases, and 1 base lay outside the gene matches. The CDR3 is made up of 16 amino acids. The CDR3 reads CASRGTSGGAYNEQFF. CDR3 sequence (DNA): TGTGCCAGCAGAGGGACTAGCGGGGGGGCCTACAATGAGCAGTTCTTC.

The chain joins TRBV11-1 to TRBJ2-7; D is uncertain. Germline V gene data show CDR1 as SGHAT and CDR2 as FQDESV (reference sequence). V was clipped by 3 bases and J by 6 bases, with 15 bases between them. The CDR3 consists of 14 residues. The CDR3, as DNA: TGTGCCAGCAGCTTTGGGGTAATGGGTGGCGAGCAGTACTTC. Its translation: CASSFGVMGGEQYF.

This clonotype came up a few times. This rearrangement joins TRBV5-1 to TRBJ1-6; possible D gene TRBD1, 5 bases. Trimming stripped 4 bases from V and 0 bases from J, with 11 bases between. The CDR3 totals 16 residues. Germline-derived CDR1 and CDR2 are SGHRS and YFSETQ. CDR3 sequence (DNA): TGCGCCAGCAGCGGCGGACAAAGCTCCTATAATTCACCCCTCCACTTT. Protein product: CASSGGQSSYNSPLHF. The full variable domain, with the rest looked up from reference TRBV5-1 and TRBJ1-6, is KAGVTQTPRYLIKTRGQQVTLSCSPISGHRSVSWYQQTPGQGLQFLFEYFSETQRNKGNFPGRFSGRQFSNSRSEMNVSTLELGDSALYLCASSGGQSSYNSPLHFGNGTRLTVT.

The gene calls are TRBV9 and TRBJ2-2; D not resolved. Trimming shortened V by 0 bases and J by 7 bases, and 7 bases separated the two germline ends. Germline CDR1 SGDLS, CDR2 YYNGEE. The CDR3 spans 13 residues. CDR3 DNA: TGTGCCAGCAGCGTAGACGCCAACGGGGAGCTGTTTTTT. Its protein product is CASSVDANGELFF.

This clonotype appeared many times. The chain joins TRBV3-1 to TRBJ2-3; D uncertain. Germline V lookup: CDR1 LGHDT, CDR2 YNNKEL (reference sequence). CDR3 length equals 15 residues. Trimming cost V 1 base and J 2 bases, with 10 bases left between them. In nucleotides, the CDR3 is TGTGCCAGCAGCCAAGGCCCAGAGACCACAGATACGCAGTATTTT. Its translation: CASSQGPETTDTQYF.

The CDR3 loop is CASSLAGGQTYEQYF. The CDR3 DNA reads as TGTGCCAGCAGCTTAGCGGGGGGGCAAACCTACGAGCAGTACTTC. The rearrangement links TRBV7-2 to TRBJ2-7, with a weak D call TRBD2 (7 bases). The CDR3 has 15 amino acids. Germline V gene data show CDR1 as SGHTA and CDR2 as FQGNSA. V was shortened by 0 bases and J by 2 bases, with 11 bases between the two germline ends.

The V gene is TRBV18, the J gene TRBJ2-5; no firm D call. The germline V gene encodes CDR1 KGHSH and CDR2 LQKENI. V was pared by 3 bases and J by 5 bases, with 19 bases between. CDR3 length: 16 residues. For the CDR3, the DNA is TGTGCCAGCTCACCTCAAAAGACTCGTTTACTGGAGACCCAGTACTTC. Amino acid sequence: CASSPQKTRLLETQYF.

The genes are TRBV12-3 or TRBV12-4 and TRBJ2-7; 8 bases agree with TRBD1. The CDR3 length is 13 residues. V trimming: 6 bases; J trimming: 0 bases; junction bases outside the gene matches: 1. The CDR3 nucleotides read TGTGCCAGCAGGACAGGGGTCTCCTACGAGCAGTACTTC. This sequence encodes CASRTGVSYEQYF.

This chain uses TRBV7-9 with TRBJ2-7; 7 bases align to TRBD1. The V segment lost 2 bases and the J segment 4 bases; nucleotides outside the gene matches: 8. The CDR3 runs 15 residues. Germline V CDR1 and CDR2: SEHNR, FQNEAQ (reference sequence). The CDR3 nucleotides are TGTGCCAGCAGCTTATCGACAGGGCGCGGATACGAGCAGTACTTC. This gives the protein CASSLSTGRGYEQYF. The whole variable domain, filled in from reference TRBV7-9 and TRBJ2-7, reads DTGVSQNPRHKITKRGQNVTFRCDPISEHNRLYWYRQTLGQGPEFLTYFQNEAQLEKSRLLSDRFSAERPKGSFSTLEIQRTEQGDSAMYLCASSLSTGRGYEQYFGPGTRLTVT.

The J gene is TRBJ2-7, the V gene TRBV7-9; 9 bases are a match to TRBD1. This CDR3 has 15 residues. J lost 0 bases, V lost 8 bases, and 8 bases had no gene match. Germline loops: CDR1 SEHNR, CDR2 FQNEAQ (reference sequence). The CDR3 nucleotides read TGTGCCAGCGCCCCCCGGGACAGGGCCTCCTACGAGCAGTACTTC. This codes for CASAPRDRASYEQYF.

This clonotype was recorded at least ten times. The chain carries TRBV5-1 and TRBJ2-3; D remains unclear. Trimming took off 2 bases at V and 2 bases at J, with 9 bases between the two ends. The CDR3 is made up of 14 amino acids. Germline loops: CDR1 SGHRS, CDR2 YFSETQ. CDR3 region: CASSFGELTDTQYF. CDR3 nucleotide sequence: TGCGCCAGCAGCTTTGGTGAACTCACAGATACGCAGTATTTT. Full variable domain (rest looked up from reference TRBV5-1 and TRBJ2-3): KAGVTQTPRYLIKTRGQQVTLSCSPISGHRSVSWYQQTPGQGLQFLFEYFSETQRNKGNFPGRFSGRQFSNSRSEMNVSTLELGDSALYLCASSFGELTDTQYFGPGTRLTVL.

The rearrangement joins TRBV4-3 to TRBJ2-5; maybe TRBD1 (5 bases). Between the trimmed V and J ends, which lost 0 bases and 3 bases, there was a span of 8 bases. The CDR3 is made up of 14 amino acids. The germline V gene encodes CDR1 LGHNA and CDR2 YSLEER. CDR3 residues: CASSQEVREETQYF. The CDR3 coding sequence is TGCGCCAGCAGCCAAGAGGTCAGGGAAGAGACCCAGTACTTC.

The CDR3 loop is CASKEQGDYGYTF. Here the CDR3 DNA reads TGTGCCAGCAAAGAACAGGGGGACTATGGCTACACCTTC. The chain recombines TRBV12-3 or TRBV12-4 with TRBJ1-2; 8 bases line up with TRBD1. The length of the CDR3 is 13 residues. J gave up 3 bases and V 7 bases, and 4 bases lay outside the gene matches.

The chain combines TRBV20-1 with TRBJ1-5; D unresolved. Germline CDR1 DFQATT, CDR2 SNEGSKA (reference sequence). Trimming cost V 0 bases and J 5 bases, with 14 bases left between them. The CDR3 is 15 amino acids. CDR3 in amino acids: CSARERGLSDQPQHF. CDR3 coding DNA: TGCAGTGCTAGAGAGAGAGGGCTCAGTGATCAGCCCCAGCATTTT.